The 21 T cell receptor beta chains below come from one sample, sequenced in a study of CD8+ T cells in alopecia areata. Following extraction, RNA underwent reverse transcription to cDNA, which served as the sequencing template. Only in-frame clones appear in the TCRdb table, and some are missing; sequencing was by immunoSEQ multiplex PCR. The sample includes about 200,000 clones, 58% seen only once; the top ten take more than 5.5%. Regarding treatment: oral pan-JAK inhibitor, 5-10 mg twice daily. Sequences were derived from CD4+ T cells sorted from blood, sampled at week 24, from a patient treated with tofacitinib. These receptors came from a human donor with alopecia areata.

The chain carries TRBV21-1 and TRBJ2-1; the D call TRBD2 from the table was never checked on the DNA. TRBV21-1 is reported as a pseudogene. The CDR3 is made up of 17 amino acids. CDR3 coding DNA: TGTGCCAGCAGCTCTCCAATCCGGGACGGACTATACAATGAGCAGTTCTTC. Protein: CASSSPIRDGLYNEQFF.

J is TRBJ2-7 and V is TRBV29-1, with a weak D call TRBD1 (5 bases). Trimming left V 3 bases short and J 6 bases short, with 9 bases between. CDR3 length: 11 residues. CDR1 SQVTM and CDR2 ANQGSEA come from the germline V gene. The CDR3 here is CSVEAQGEQYF. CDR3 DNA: TGCAGCGTTGAGGCCCAGGGCGAGCAGTACTTC.

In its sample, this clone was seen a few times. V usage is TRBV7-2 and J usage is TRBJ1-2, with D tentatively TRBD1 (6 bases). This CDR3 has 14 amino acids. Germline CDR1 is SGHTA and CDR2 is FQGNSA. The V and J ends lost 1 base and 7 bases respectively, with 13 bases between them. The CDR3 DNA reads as TGTGCCAGCAGCTTAGGAGGGGGGCTCTCTGGCTACACCTTC. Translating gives CASSLGGGLSGYTF.

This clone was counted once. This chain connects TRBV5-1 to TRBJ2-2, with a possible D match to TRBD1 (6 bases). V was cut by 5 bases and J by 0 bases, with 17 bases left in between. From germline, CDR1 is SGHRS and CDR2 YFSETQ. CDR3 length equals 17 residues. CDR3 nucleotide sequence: TGCGCCAGCAGTTTTAGGGCAGGGGCGCCGAACACCGGGGAGCTGTTTTTT. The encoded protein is CASSFRAGAPNTGELFF.

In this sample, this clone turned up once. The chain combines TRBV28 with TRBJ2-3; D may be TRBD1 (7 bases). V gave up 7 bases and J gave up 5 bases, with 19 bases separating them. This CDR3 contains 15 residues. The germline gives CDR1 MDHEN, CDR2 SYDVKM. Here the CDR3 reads CASNFLATGLDTQYF. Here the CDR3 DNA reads TGTGCCAGCAACTTCCTAGCGACAGGGTTAGATACGCAGTATTTT. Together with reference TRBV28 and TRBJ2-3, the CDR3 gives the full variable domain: DVKVTQSSRYLVKRTGEKVFLECVQDMDHENMFWYRQDPGLGLRLIYFSYDVKMKEKGDIPEGYSVSREKKERFSLILESASTNQTSMYLCASNFLATGLDTQYFGPGTRLTVL.

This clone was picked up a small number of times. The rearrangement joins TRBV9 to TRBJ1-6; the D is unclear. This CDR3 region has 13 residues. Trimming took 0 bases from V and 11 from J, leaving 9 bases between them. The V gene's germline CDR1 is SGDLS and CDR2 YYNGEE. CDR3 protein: CASSVESGTPLHF. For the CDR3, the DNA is TGTGCCAGCAGCGTAGAATCCGGGACACCCCTCCACTTT.

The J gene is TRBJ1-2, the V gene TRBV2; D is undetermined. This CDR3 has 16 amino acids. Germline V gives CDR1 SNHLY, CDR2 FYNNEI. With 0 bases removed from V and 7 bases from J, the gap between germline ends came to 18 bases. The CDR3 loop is CASSEARGPGGGGYTF. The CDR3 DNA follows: TGTGCCAGCAGTGAAGCGCGAGGGCCGGGAGGAGGTGGCTACACCTTC.

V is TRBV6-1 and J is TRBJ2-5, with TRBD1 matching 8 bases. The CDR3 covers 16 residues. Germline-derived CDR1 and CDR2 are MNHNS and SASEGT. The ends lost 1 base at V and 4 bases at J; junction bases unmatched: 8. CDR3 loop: CASSEGDSTGGETQYF. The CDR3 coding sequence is TGTGCCAGCAGTGAAGGCGACAGCACAGGGGGAGAGACCCAGTACTTC.

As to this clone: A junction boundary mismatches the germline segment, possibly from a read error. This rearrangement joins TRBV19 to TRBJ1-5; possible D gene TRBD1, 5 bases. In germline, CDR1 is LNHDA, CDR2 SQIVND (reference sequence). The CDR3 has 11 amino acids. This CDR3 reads CASRGGVVVDF. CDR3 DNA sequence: TGTGCCAGTCGCGGGGGGGTAGTCGTGGATTTT.

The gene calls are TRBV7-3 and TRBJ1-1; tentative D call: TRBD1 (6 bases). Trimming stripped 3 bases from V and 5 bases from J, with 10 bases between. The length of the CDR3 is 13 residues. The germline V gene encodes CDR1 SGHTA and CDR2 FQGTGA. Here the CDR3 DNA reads TGTGCCAGCAGCTTTTCGGGGGCAACTGAAGCTTTCTTT. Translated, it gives CASSFSGATEAFF.

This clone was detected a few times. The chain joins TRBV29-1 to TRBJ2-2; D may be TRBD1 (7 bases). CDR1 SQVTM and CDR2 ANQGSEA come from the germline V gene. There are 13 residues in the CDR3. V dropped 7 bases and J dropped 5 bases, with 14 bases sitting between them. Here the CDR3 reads CSGSTGRTGELFF. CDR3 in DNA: TGCAGCGGATCGACAGGGAGGACCGGGGAGCTGTTTTTT.

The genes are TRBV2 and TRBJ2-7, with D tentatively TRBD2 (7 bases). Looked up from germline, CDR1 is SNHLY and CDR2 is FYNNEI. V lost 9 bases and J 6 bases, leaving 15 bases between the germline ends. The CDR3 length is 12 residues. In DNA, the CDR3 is TGTGCCAGTGGAGGGGGGGCAGCCGAGCAGTACTTC. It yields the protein CASGGGAAEQYF.

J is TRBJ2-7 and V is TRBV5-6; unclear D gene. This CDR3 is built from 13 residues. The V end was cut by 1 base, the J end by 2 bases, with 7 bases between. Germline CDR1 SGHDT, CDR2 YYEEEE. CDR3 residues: CASSLQLTYEQYF. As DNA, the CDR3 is TGTGCCAGCAGCTTGCAGTTGACCTACGAGCAGTACTTC. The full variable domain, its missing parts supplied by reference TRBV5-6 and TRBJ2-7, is DAGVTQSPTHLIKTRGQQVTLRCSPKSGHDTVSWYQQALGQGPQFIFQYYEEEERQRGNFPDRFSGHQFPNYSSELNVNALLLGDSALYLCASSLQLTYEQYFGPGTRLTVT.

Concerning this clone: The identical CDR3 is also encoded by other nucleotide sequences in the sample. The CDR3 sequence is CAISESPYEQYF. The CDR3 coding sequence is TGTGCCATCAGTGAGTCTCCATACGAGCAGTACTTC. The chain couples TRBV10-3 to TRBJ2-7; D gene ambiguous. V lost 0 bases and J 4 bases, leaving 4 bases between the germline ends. Germline CDR1 ENHRY, CDR2 SYGVKD. The CDR3 covers 12 residues.

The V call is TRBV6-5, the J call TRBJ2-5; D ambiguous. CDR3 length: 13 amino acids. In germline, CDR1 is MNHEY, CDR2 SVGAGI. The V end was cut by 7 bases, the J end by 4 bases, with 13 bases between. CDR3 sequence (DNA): TGTGCCAGCACCGATTCATTCCCAGAGACCCAGTACTTC. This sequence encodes CASTDSFPETQYF.

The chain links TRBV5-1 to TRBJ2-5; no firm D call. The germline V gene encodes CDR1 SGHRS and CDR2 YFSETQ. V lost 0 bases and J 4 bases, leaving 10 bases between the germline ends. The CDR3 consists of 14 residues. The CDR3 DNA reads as TGCGCCAGCAGCTTGGGGGCAGCAGGAGAGACCCAGTACTTC. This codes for CASSLGAAGETQYF.

The CDR3 nucleotides read TGTGCCAGCAGGCCTAGCGGGAGGATGGCTTGGGAGCAGTACTTC. Translation: CASRPSGRMAWEQYF. V usage is TRBV6-6 and J usage is TRBJ2-7, with 11 bases fitting TRBD2. Per germline, CDR1 MNHNY and CDR2 SVGAGI (reference sequence). The CDR3 is 15 amino acids. Trimming removed 6 bases from V and 7 bases from J; junction bases left unmatched: 11.

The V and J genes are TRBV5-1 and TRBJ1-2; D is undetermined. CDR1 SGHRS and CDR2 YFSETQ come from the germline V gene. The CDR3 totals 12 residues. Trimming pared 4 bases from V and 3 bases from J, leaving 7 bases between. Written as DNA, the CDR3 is TGCGCCAGCAGCCTCACCGACTATGGCTACACCTTC. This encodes CASSLTDYGYTF.

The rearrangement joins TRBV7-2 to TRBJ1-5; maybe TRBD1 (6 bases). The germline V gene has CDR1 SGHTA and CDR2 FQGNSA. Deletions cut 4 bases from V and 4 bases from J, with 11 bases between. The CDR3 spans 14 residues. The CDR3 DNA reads TGTGCCAGCAGCTCTAAACAGGGTAATCAGCCCCAGCATTTT. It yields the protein CASSSKQGNQPQHF.

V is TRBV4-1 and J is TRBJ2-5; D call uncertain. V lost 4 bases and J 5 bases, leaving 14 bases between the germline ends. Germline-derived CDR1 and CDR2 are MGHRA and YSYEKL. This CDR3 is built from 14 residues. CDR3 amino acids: CASSRTLVGETQYF. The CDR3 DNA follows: TGCGCCAGCAGCCGGACGCTTGTCGGGGAGACCCAGTACTTC.

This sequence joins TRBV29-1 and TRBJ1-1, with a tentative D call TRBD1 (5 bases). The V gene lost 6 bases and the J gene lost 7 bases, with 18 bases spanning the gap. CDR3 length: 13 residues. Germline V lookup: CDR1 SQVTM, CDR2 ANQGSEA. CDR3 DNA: TGCAGCGTAGTTTATGGGGCGCGTGGTGAAGCTTTCTTT. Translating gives CSVVYGARGEAFF.